This T cell receptor beta chain came from a study of blood T cell repertoires in COVID-19. Study overall: Acute and convalescent COVID-19 samples came from the United States, Italy and Spain. Sample material is recorded as cDNA or gDNA derived from T cells, B-cell-depleted T cells, or PBMCs.

Per the germline V gene, CDR1 is SGDLS and CDR2 is YYNGEE. The CDR3 contains 15 residues. Trimming cost V 0 bases and J 3 bases, with 12 bases left between them. In the authors' methods: Researchers report that nucleated cell counts were estimated from reference gene primer amplification. TCRdb's copy holds only in-frame clones and misses some; the assay was immunoSEQ multiplex PCR. V, J and clone size derive from that table, while D and trimming were established from the DNA sequence. Altogether 90,000 to 120,000 clones are present, about 91% being singletons, with the ten largest covering under 6.5%.

The sequencing input was peripheral blood. The clonotype was recovered from a human donor in a cohort sampled during active COVID-19. The V call is TRBV9, the J call TRBJ2-5, with D possibly TRBD2 on 5 matching bases. In nucleotides, the CDR3 is TGTGCCAGCAGCGTAGCAGAACTGAGGGAAGAGACCCAGTACTTC. As protein: CASSVAELREETQYF.